This TCR beta chain originates from a study of blood T cells in healthy people across ages (dated by TCRdb to the mid-2010s). Describing the broader study: Template switching captured roughly one uniquely barcoded TCR beta cDNA molecule per two T cells in model experiments. To avoid experimental bias, donors of different ages were distributed randomly across sequencing lanes. Four age groups were formed from the donors: young (average about 17 years), middle-aged (approximately 39), aged (62) and long-lived (about 75). Two additional independent replicas of 1 million unique cDNA reads from the same blood draw were analyzed for two donors (one aged 18 to 29 and one aged 80 or older). To track age-related changes in TCR beta repertoire diversity, the study relied on deep sequencing normalized with unique cDNA molecular identifiers.

Comment on this clonotype: The specificity of this receptor is unknown. No much larger clone exists at a distance of one base, and base qualities are not known.

The roughly 38 donors, aged 6 to 90 years, were systemically healthy Caucasian individuals from Russia. Roughly 10 milliliters of peripheral blood were collected from each donor into EDTA-treated Vacutainer tubes. Ficoll-Paque density-gradient centrifugation was used to isolate PBMCs, with at least 6 million obtained per sample. Trizol reagent was used to extract total RNA from the PBMCs, yielding at least 6 micrograms per sample. For every donor, an aliquot of PBMCs went through flow cytometry to measure the percentages of naive CD45RAhigh/CD27high T cells. Libraries came from 5' RACE. Instrument on record: Illumina HiSeq 2500. A second PCR of roughly 7 to 11 cycles was performed with a sample-barcoded 5' primer and a J-beta primer mix. A template-switch 5' adaptor carrying 12 random nucleotides introduced a unique molecular identifier onto each TCR beta cDNA molecule. Each sample yielded at least 2.5 million CDR3-containing paired-end reads. First-strand cDNA was synthesized from all RNA with the Mint cDNA synthesis kit, primed by a TRBC-specific oligonucleotide. Following uracil-DNA glycosylase treatment, a first 18-cycle PCR with universal primers M1SS and BC2_uni_R was performed on all cDNA. Per the source publication's procedure: Each sample was normalized by randomly selecting 1 million high-quality reads, each carrying a distinct molecular identifier. Instead of being binned into consensus sequences, reads with shared molecular identifiers were discarded. MiTCR, set to a Q25 quality threshold and the strictest error-elimination algorithm, was used for CDR3 identification, clonotype clustering and error correction. Lower-bound total TCR beta diversity was estimated with a nonparametric unseen species model using Euler transformation. TCRdb reanalyzed the raw reads on its own, using fastp at Q25 for trimming and MiXCR for clone calling, and kept in-frame beta chains. Entries that share a CDR3 protein sequence are merged under the most common genes and DNA. The V and J calls here are based on TCRdb, not the publication. Recorded for this sample are about 1.5 million distinct CDR3 sequences; roughly 43% of them occurred a single time. About 4.1% of the sample belongs to the ten largest clones.

Broader findings and caveats from the paper: Donor CMV infection status was unknown, potentially confounding age-related changes in expanded clonotypes. Total diversity estimates from one million sequenced T cells were considered lower bounds and underestimates. There was a strong correlation between observed TCR beta diversity and the percentage of naive T cells measured by flow cytometry. Since profiling was done on bulk unsorted PBMCs, naive and antigen-experienced compartments could not be conclusively compared. As age increased, observed TCR beta diversity per million T cells dropped in a roughly linear way, and a significant reduction was already evident by age 40. Compared with the aged group, the long-lived group had more naive CD4+ T cells, fewer expanded clones and increased TCR diversity, a pattern suggesting age selection.

The source material was blood. This TCR came from a woman under 30 in good health.

The CDR3 sequence is CASSQGAGTGGGKQYF. The sequenced DNA is TGTGCCAGCAGCCAAGGGGCCGGGACTGGCGGGGGGAAGCAGTACTTC. This sequence uses TRBV3-1 and TRBJ2-5; 8 bases in the junction line up with TRBD2. Here V drops 1 base and J drops 11 bases, and the junction holds 15 bases not matched to any gene. As encoded in the germline V gene (reference sequence), CDR1 is LGHDT while CDR2 is YNNKEL. Spanning cysteine to phenylalanine, the CDR3 consists of 16 amino acids. Only the CDR3 DNA stays, 48 bases, in frame from base 1.